This paragraph covers one T cell receptor (beta chain) sequence. Its antigen is as yet unknown. The same CDR3 arises from other DNA sequences in this sample as well. Sequencing used immunoSEQ multiplex PCR; TCRdb keeps in-frame clones, though not all of them. The sample lists approximately 1,500,000 clones, 95% to 97% occurring once. Germline lookup yields CDR1 SEHNR and CDR2 FQNEAQ (reference sequence). V shed 1 base and J shed 4 bases, with 17 bases lying between them. The CDR3 is made up of 17 amino acids. The sample comes from a study of shared clonotypes between healthy human individuals. Study outcomes and limitations: For sorted subsets, rarefaction showed incomplete sequencing despite large depth. In general, naive subsets displayed greater estimated richness than memory subsets did.

The chain combines TRBV7-9 with TRBJ2-1; maybe TRBD2 (5 bases). This TCR derives from a man aged 30 to 39 in good health. The source material was naive CD4+ T cells sorted from blood. Subset indicated: CD45RA+ positively selected. The CDR3 protein is CASSLGGLAGLYNEQFF. The CDR3 region has the DNA TGTGCCAGCAGCTTAGGGGGATTGGCGGGCCTATACAATGAGCAGTTCTTC.